Given below is one T cell receptor (beta chain) in context. What it binds is not known. Primers included in the PCR were 60 Vbeta and 13 Jbeta primers. Repertoires were generated with immunoSEQ multiplex PCR, while TCRdb's copy carries only in-frame clones and drops some. The data include 100,000 to 150,000 clones; the top ten clones carry about 1.7%. The record originates from a study of cytomegalovirus exposure and HLA in healthy donors. Study-wide context: Around 200 million T cells yielded 90 million to 130 million unique TCR beta sequences, as an earlier analysis found.

Study-level points and caveats: The study designated some 180 TCR beta chains cytomegalovirus-associated. Researchers reported from a later analysis that most CMV-associated TCR beta chains appeared HLA-restricted.

CDR3 length equals 15 residues. J was trimmed by 5 bases and V by 0 bases; bases with no gene match: 5. Germline V gene lookup returns CDR1 KGHSY and CDR2 FQNENV. The receptor's source is a man aged 18 to 30 in good health and CMV-seronegative. This chain connects TRBV16 to TRBJ2-5, with TRBD2 matching 8 bases. The material sequenced was PBMCs. CDR3 DNA: TGTGCCAGCAGCCAATCGCGGGGGGCCCGGGAGACCCAGTACTTC. Translation: CASSQSRGARETQYF.